Listed below are T cell receptor beta chains from one sample, sequenced in a study of blood T cell repertoires in COVID-19. Produced via immunoSEQ multiplex PCR; TCRdb's table is partial and in-frame only. The sample includes fewer than 90,000 clones, about nine tenths of them seen just once. Sequenced input: peripheral blood. The receptors come from a man in his sixties with acute or convalescent COVID-19. CDR3s include the opening cysteine and the closing phenylalanine or tryptophan. D genes are given only for firm matches. Part of the rows lack a size; the others show once, few, many or a class for expanded clones.

D: NA; J: TRBJ1-2; size: once; V: TRBV29-1; DNA: TGCAGCGTTGAAAAGCAGGCTTATGGCTACACCTTC; CDR3: CSVEKQAYGYTF
D: NA; J: TRBJ1-2; size: NA; V: TRBV5-1; DNA: TGCGCCAGCAGTTTGGAATATCAGAACCACTATGGCTACACCTTC; CDR3: CASSLEYQNHYGYTF
D: NA; J: TRBJ1-2; size: NA; V: TRBV12-3/TRBV12-4; DNA: TGTGCCAGCAGTTTAATAGCGGATGGTGGCTACACCTTC; CDR3: CASSLIADGGYTF
D: NA; J: TRBJ1-2; size: NA; V: TRBV19; DNA: TGTGCCAGTAACAAACAGGTCTACGGCTATGGCTACACCTTC; CDR3: CASNKQVYGYGYTF
D: NA; J: TRBJ1-4; size: NA; V: TRBV28; DNA: TGTGCCAGCAGTTTCGTCGACACTTATGAAAAACTGTTTTTT; CDR3: CASSFVDTYEKLFF
D: NA; J: TRBJ2-7; size: once; V: TRBV18; DNA: TGTGCCAGCTCACCACAGGGTCAGGGCTACGAGCAGTACTTC; CDR3: CASSPQGQGYEQYF
D: NA; J: TRBJ1-1; size: NA; V: TRBV6-5; DNA: TGTGCCAGCAGCCGGGTCGAGAACACTGAAGCTTTCTTT; CDR3: CASSRVENTEAFF
D: TRBD1; J: TRBJ1-2; size: few; V: TRBV9; DNA: TGTGCCAGCAGCGCTCGGACAGGGGGGAACTATGGCTACACCTTC; CDR3: CASSARTGGNYGYTF
D: TRBD1; J: TRBJ1-2; size: few; V: TRBV30; DNA: TGTGCCTGGAGTGTACAGGGGCGATCTAACTATGGCTACACCTTC; CDR3: CAWSVQGRSNYGYTF
D: TRBD2; J: TRBJ2-2; size: NA; V: TRBV5-1; DNA: TGCGCCAGCAGCGGGGGACTAGCGGTTACCGGGGAGCTGTTTTTT; CDR3: CASSGGLAVTGELFF
D: TRBD1; J: TRBJ1-1; size: NA; V: TRBV5-6; DNA: TGTGCCAGCAGCTTGTTTGTTTGGGACAGGGGTTGGGACACTGAAGCTTTCTTT; CDR3: CASSLFVWDRGWDTEAFF
D: NA; J: TRBJ1-2; size: NA; V: TRBV30; DNA: TGTGCCTGCCTCAGAGGACAGAATGGCTACACCTTC; CDR3: CACLRGQNGYTF
D: NA; J: TRBJ1-1; size: NA; V: TRBV2; DNA: TGTGCCAGCAGTGGGCCGGGGAATGAAGCTTTCTTT; CDR3: CASSGPGNEAFF
D: NA; J: TRBJ2-5; size: NA; V: TRBV11-2; DNA: TGTGCCAGCAGCTCCTTCGGGGGGCGGGAGACCCAGTACTTC; CDR3: CASSSFGGRETQYF
D: NA; J: TRBJ2-7; size: NA; V: TRBV12-3/TRBV12-4; DNA: TGTGCCAGCAGCCAATTCTACGAGCAGTACTTC; CDR3: CASSQFYEQYF
D: TRBD1; J: TRBJ2-7; size: once; V: TRBV10-1; DNA: TGCGCCAGCAGTAAAACCGGGACAGGGACCTACGAGCAGTACTTC; CDR3: CASSKTGTGTYEQYF
D: TRBD2; J: TRBJ2-1; size: NA; V: TRBV7-3; DNA: TGTGCCAGCAGCAAGACTAGCGGGAACTACAATGAGCAGTTCTTC; CDR3: CASSKTSGNYNEQFF
D: NA; J: TRBJ2-5; size: NA; V: TRBV2; DNA: TGTGCCAGCAGTGTGGACAGTCAAGAGACCCAGTACTTC; CDR3: CASSVDSQETQYF
D: NA; J: TRBJ1-5; size: NA; V: TRBV12-1; DNA: TGTGCCAGCAGCCAACCCGACAGGGGTTATAGCAATCAGCCCCAGCATTTT; CDR3: CASSQPDRGYSNQPQHF
D: NA; J: TRBJ2-2; size: NA; V: TRBV27; DNA: TGTGCCAGCGGACTCAGGGGACAGGGTCGAACTAGCGGGAAAACCGGGGAGCTGTTTTTT; CDR3: CASGLRGQGRTSGKTGELFF
D: NA; J: TRBJ1-1; size: NA; V: TRBV19; DNA: TGTGCCAGTATCGTGCGTGGGCAGGGGAAAAACACTGAAGCTTTCTTT; CDR3: CASIVRGQGKNTEAFF
D: TRBD1; J: TRBJ1-2; size: once; V: TRBV6-5; DNA: TGTGCCAGCAGTTACACCGGGACAGGGACCTATGGCTACACCTTC; CDR3: CASSYTGTGTYGYTF
D: NA; J: TRBJ2-1; size: NA; V: TRBV3-1/TRBV3-2; DNA: TGTGCCAGCAGCCAGATAGCGGCATACAATGAGCAGTTCTTC; CDR3: CASSQIAAYNEQFF
D: NA; J: TRBJ1-2; size: NA; V: TRBV7-9; DNA: TGTGCCAGCAGCTTAGTTCTGGGGGCCGGATCTAACTATGGCTACACCTTC; CDR3: CASSLVLGAGSNYGYTF
D: TRBD2; J: TRBJ2-1; size: NA; V: TRBV15; DNA: TGTGCCACCAGCAGAGAACCGGGACTAGGGTTTCTTGAGCAGTTCTTC; CDR3: CATSREPGLGFLEQFF
D: TRBD1; J: TRBJ2-3; size: once; V: TRBV7-8; DNA: TGTGCCAGCAGCTTGCCGGGACAGGCGAGGCAGTATTTT; CDR3: CASSLPGQARQYF
D: NA; J: TRBJ1-1; size: NA; V: TRBV5-4; DNA: TGTGCCAGCAGCTACCCGACAGACACTGAAGCTTTCTTT; CDR3: CASSYPTDTEAFF
D: NA; J: TRBJ1-1; size: NA; V: TRBV6-5; DNA: TGTGCCAGCAGTTACTCGCGGCTGAACACTGAAGCTTTCTTT; CDR3: CASSYSRLNTEAFF